This TCR beta chain was obtained from a study of CD8+CD57+ T cells in acquired aplastic anemia. Germline V gives CDR1 MGHRA, CDR2 YSYEKL. CDR3 length equals 14 residues. Losses at the gene ends were 4 bases for V and 5 bases for J; bases not matched to a gene: 6. Genomic DNA served as template for TCR beta VDJ and CDR3 profiling. TCRdb re-analysed the reads in MiXCR, keeping a single row per CDR3 protein. The data show hundreds of thousands of distinct CDR3 sequences, with almost 50% seen just once and 20% held by the top ten. Patients picked for sequencing had shown CD8+CD57+ cell expansion detected by flow cytometry. This clonotype was picked up many times.

V usage is TRBV4-1 and J usage is TRBJ2-5; 8 bases fit TRBD2. The sequence was obtained from a human donor with aplastic anemia. The sequencing input was sorted CD4+, CD8+, or CD8+CD57+ T cells (not recorded which) from PBMCs. The CDR3 reads CASSLRLARETQYF. CDR3 bases: TGCGCCAGCAGCCTCCGACTAGCGCGCGAGACCCAGTACTTC.